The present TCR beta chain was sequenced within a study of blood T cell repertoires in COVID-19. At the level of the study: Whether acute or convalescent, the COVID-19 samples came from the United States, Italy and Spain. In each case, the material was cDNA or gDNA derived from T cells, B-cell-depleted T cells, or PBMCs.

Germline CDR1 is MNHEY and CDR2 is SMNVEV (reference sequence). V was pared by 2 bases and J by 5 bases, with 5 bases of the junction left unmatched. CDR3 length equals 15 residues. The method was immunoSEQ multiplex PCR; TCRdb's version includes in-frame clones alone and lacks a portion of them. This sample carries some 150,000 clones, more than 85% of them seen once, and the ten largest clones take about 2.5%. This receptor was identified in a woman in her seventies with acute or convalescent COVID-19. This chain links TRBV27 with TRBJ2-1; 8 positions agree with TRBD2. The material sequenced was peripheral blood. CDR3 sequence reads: CASSLRLAGNNEQFF. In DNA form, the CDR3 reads TGTGCCAGCAGTTTACGGTTAGCGGGGAACAATGAGCAGTTCTTC.